The 8 T cell receptor beta chains reported below all come from one sample, sequenced in a study of neurological immune-mediated disorders (dated by TCRdb to about 2019). Library preparation was by 5' RACE. Sequenced using an Illumina HiSeq 2500. The raw public reads went through TCRdb reprocessing: fastp at Q25, MiXCR clone calling, in-frame beta chains kept. Every CDR3 protein is listed once, alongside the most common genes and DNA of its rows. Here the sample has 80,000 to 95,000 distinct CDR3 sequences; roughly 3.5% occur a single time. The leading ten clones occupy less than 3% of the sample. Sequenced material: PBMCs. The receptors originated from a woman aged 45-60 years with multiple sclerosis.

The sample holds many counts of this clonotype. The gene calls are TRBV6-2 or TRBV6-3 and TRBJ1-5; the D gene is possibly TRBD1 (6 bases). Germline CDR1 and CDR2: MNHEY and SVGEGT. The CDR3 contains 16 residues. V lost 0 bases, J lost 5 bases, and 14 bases lay in between. The CDR3 region has the DNA TGTGCCAGCAGTTACTCGACTCACAGGGAAGATCAGCCCCAGCATTTT. This translates into CASSYSTHREDQPQHF.

With respect to this clonotype: This may be a read error, as it is one base from a much larger clone. V is TRBV15 and J is TRBJ1-2, with D tentatively TRBD1 (6 bases). The ends were cut back, 1 base at V and 7 bases at J, with 13 bases in the middle. Germline CDR1 and CDR2: LNHNV and YYDKDF (reference sequence). This CDR3 spans 14 amino acids. The CDR3 region is CATSRGVTGLGYTF. CDR3 DNA: TGTGCCACCAGCAGAGGCGTGACAGGCCTTGGCTACACCTTC.

The sample holds many counts of this clonotype. The gene calls are TRBV27 and TRBJ2-3; D not certain. V lost 7 bases to trimming and J lost 6 bases, with 11 bases between them. Germline V gives CDR1 MNHEY, CDR2 SMNVEV (reference sequence). The CDR3 is 12 amino acids. CDR3 nucleotides: TGTGCCAGCAAGGACCATATGGATACGCAGTATTTT. This encodes CASKDHMDTQYF.

This clonotype was seen many times. The chain uses TRBV29-1 and TRBJ1-1; no clear D. The germline V gene has CDR1 SQVTM and CDR2 ANQGSEA. V dropped 1 base and J dropped 1 base, with 13 bases sitting between them. This CDR3 contains 15 residues. DNA for the CDR3: TGCAGCGTTGAAGGGGGTCTACCCCCGAACACTGAAGCTTTCTTT. This gives the protein CSVEGGLPPNTEAFF.

This clonotype occurred many times. The chain carries TRBV20-1 and TRBJ2-1; 7 bases are a match to TRBD2. CDR3 length: 14 residues. Germline CDR1 DFQATT, CDR2 SNEGSKA (reference sequence). The junction had 2 bases not matched to a gene; V was cut back by 0 bases and J by 3 bases. CDR3 protein: CSARDGGDYNEQFF. The CDR3 DNA follows: TGCAGTGCTAGAGATGGGGGGGACTACAATGAGCAGTTCTTC.

In its sample, this clonotype was seen many times. The J gene is TRBJ2-2, the V gene TRBV20-1; D gene uncertain. The CDR3 covers 14 residues. Germline values: CDR1 DFQATT, CDR2 SNEGSKA (reference sequence). The germline V and J ends were trimmed by 3 bases and 2 bases, with 10 bases remaining between them. The CDR3 nucleotides are TGCAGTGCTAGGGGCCTAGATAACACCGGGGAGCTGTTTTTT. Its translation is CSARGLDNTGELFF.

This clonotype was counted many times. The genes are TRBV5-6 and TRBJ2-7; D unclear. CDR3 length: 14 amino acids. Per the germline V gene, CDR1 is SGHDT and CDR2 is YYEEEE. V was trimmed by 7 bases and J by 0 bases, leaving 14 bases between them. CDR3 protein: CASHPRFLSYEQYF. In DNA form, the CDR3 reads TGTGCCAGCCACCCTCGCTTCCTCTCCTACGAGCAGTACTTC.

In its sample, this clonotype was seen many times. CDR3 in amino acids: CASSYRQGWNQPQHF. Written as DNA, the CDR3 is TGTGCCAGCAGTTACAGACAGGGATGGAATCAGCCCCAGCATTTT. V and J are TRBV6-2 or TRBV6-3 and TRBJ1-5; 7 bases match TRBD1. The V and J ends lost 2 bases and 4 bases, in that order; junction bases with no gene match: 5. CDR1 MNHEY and CDR2 SVGEGT come from the germline V gene. This CDR3 comprises 15 residues.